This T cell receptor beta chain was recorded in a study of T cell repertoires in aging, cancer and after chemotherapy. Whole-study context: Paired samples before and after chemotherapy came from chronic lymphocytic leukemia patients on fludarabine- or bendamustine-based regimens. Approximately 8 million TCR reads were in the whole dataset. Overall study results and limits: In cancer patients, declining TCR diversity with age involved lost richness and lost evenness. Age-matched healthy donors had significantly more diverse, less clonal blood TCR repertoires than untreated cancer patients.

Remarks on this clonotype: Its cognate antigen is unknown.

Germline CDR1 MNHEY, CDR2 SVGAGI. Trimming stripped 0 bases from V and 4 bases from J, with 14 bases between. The CDR3 runs 16 residues. A mixed TRB-A/B primer pool amplified rearranged TRB by multiplex touch-down PCR. Each CDR3 protein is one row after TCRdb ran MiXCR on the multiplex PCR reads. The data show thousands of distinct CDR3 sequences, approximately 51% seen once. TCR beta rearrangements were amplified from peripheral blood genomic DNA. The sample comprised blood. This clonotype was sampled from a human donor with a blood cancer. The chain employs TRBV6-5 and TRBJ2-3; tentative D call: TRBD2 (7 bases). CDR3 DNA: TGTGCCAGCAGTTACTCCGGGGGCGGGGGACCAGATACGCAGTATTTT. This translates into CASSYSGGGGPDTQYF.